Below, 28 T cell receptor beta chains from the same sample are listed, as sequenced in a study of identical twins. TCRdb re-called the 5' RACE reads through MiXCR, storing one row per CDR3 protein. Of 1.5 million to 2 million distinct CDR3 sequences listed, around a third are singletons. Input material: cord blood. These TCRs come from a newborn girl in good health.

Only a few counts were recorded for this clonotype. The rearrangement uses TRBV7-9 and TRBJ2-3; 7 positions agree with TRBD2. The CDR3 is 16 amino acids. The junction had 7 bases not matched to a gene; V was cut back by 2 bases and J by 2 bases. The germline gives CDR1 SEHNR, CDR2 FQNEAQ (reference sequence). The CDR3 nucleotides are TGTGCCAGCAGCTTACTAACGGGGGGAACCACAGATACGCAGTATTTT. Residues: CASSLLTGGTTDTQYF.

The CDR3 region is CAISERSTEAFF. The CDR3 DNA sequence: TGTGCCATCAGTGAGCGCTCCACTGAAGCTTTCTTT. The V and J genes are TRBV10-3 and TRBJ1-1, with D hard to call. The CDR3 has 12 amino acids. Germline-derived CDR1 and CDR2 are ENHRY and SYGVKD. V was cut by 2 bases and J by 4 bases, with 5 bases left in between.

This chain joins TRBV10-3 and TRBJ2-1; 16 bases align to TRBD2. The V and J ends lost 10 bases and 4 bases, in that order; junction bases with no gene match: 10. The CDR3 runs 17 residues. Germline values: CDR1 ENHRY, CDR2 SYGVKD. The CDR3 DNA sequence: TGTGCCAGCACCCTACCGGGACTAGCGGGAGGGTACAATGAGCAGTTCTTC. Translated: CASTLPGLAGGYNEQFF.

The rearrangement joins TRBV6-2 or TRBV6-3 to TRBJ1-5; 9 bases match TRBD1. After removal of 6 bases from V and 5 bases from J, the junction contained 5 bases not matched to a gene. The CDR3 totals 14 residues. CDR1 is MNHEY and CDR2 is SVGEGT in the germline V gene. CDR3 residues: CASRPRDRDQPQHF. The CDR3 DNA reads TGTGCCAGCAGGCCCCGGGACAGGGATCAGCCCCAGCATTTT.

J is TRBJ1-2 and V is TRBV15, with 7 bases lining up with TRBD1. The CDR3 length is 17 residues. V trimming: 0 bases; J trimming: 2 bases; junction bases outside the gene matches: 9. The germline CDR1 and CDR2 sequences are LNHNV and YYDKDF (reference sequence). Here the CDR3 reads CATSRDPRQGLNYGYTF. The CDR3 DNA reads TGTGCCACCAGCAGAGACCCCCGACAGGGACTAAACTATGGCTACACCTTC.

This sequence joins TRBV4-1 and TRBJ2-7, with TRBD1 identical over 7 bases. This CDR3 is built from 20 residues. Per the germline V gene, CDR1 is MGHRA and CDR2 is YSYEKL. V trimming: 1 base; J trimming: 2 bases; junction bases outside the gene matches: 20. CDR3 protein: CASSQGPPTSTGDGTYEQYF. The DNA of the CDR3 is TGCGCCAGCAGCCAAGGACCACCAACCTCTACAGGGGACGGGACCTACGAGCAGTACTTC.

This clonotype was counted between two and nine times. This chain's CDR3 is CAISDPPDEQYF. In DNA form, the CDR3 reads TGTGCCATCAGTGACCCCCCGGACGAGCAGTACTTC. The chain couples TRBV10-3 to TRBJ2-7; D unresolved. This CDR3 spans 12 amino acids. V shed 3 bases and J shed 5 bases, with 8 bases lying between them. Looked up from germline, CDR1 is ENHRY and CDR2 is SYGVKD.

This chain connects TRBV5-1 to TRBJ2-1; no reliable D call. Trimming removed 2 bases from V and 4 bases from J, with 7 bases in between. CDR1 is SGHRS, CDR2 YFSETQ, per germline. The CDR3 has 13 residues. The CDR3 protein is CASSFYRYNEQFF. The CDR3 nucleotides are TGCGCCAGCAGCTTTTACAGATACAATGAGCAGTTCTTC.

Turning to this clonotype: One end of the junction fails to match germline, which may point to a read error. The V call is TRBV4-1, the J call TRBJ2-3, with D uncertain. The CDR3 spans 16 residues. Germline V gives CDR1 MGHRA, CDR2 YSYEKL. The CDR3 reads CAGSQDQKTPTDTQYF. The CDR3, as DNA: TGCGCCGGCAGCCAAGATCAAAAAACCCCCACAGATACGCAGTATTTT.

CDR3 sequence reads: CASSQRLVIQVDTQYF. The CDR3 DNA is TGTGCCAGCAGCCAGCGATTAGTCATTCAAGTGGATACGCAGTATTTT. V is TRBV4-2 and J is TRBJ2-3; D unclear. The CDR3 sequence is 16 residues long. Germline lookup yields CDR1 LGHNA and CDR2 YNFKEQ. V was trimmed by 3 bases and J by 6 bases, leaving 19 bases between them.

This clonotype was counted between two and nine times. Here the CDR3 reads CASSPLYLGETQYF. DNA of the CDR3: TGCGCCAGCAGCCCGTTATACCTCGGAGAGACCCAGTACTTC. This chain joins TRBV5-1 and TRBJ2-5, with D unclear. Trimming took 4 bases from V and 4 from J, leaving 14 bases between them. Germline assignment: CDR1 SGHRS and CDR2 YFSETQ. The CDR3 contains 14 residues. The full variable domain, completed using reference TRBV5-1 and TRBJ2-5, is KAGVTQTPRYLIKTRGQQVTLSCSPISGHRSVSWYQQTPGQGLQFLFEYFSETQRNKGNFPGRFSGRQFSNSRSEMNVSTLELGDSALYLCASSPLYLGETQYFGPGTRLLVL.

In its sample, this clonotype was seen a few times. This sequence joins TRBV5-1 and TRBJ2-3, with TRBD2 matching over 9 bases. In germline, CDR1 is SGHRS, CDR2 YFSETQ. The CDR3 runs to 15 residues. V was clipped by 2 bases and J by 8 bases; unmatched bases: 9. The chain's CDR3 is CASSFAIAGEGTQYF. In DNA, the CDR3 is TGCGCCAGCAGCTTTGCTATAGCGGGGGAAGGTACGCAGTATTTT. Variable domain in full (rest from reference TRBV5-1 and TRBJ2-3): KAGVTQTPRYLIKTRGQQVTLSCSPISGHRSVSWYQQTPGQGLQFLFEYFSETQRNKGNFPGRFSGRQFSNSRSEMNVSTLELGDSALYLCASSFAIAGEGTQYFGPGTRLTVL.

This clonotype has only a few counts. The V call is TRBV14, the J call TRBJ1-1; D remains ambiguous. The CDR3 is 12 amino acids. Germline CDR1 is SGHDN and CDR2 is FVKESK. V was pared by 1 base and J by 6 bases, with 6 bases between. CDR3 amino acids: CASSQVWSEAFF. Written as DNA, the CDR3 is TGTGCCAGCAGCCAAGTTTGGTCTGAAGCTTTCTTT.

This clonotype was seen only a few times. V is TRBV18 and J is TRBJ2-7; weak D call: TRBD2 (6 bases). This CDR3 is 13 amino acids long. V lost 3 bases and J 6 bases, leaving 12 bases between the germline ends. The germline CDR1 and CDR2 sequences are KGHSH and LQKENI. The CDR3 loop is CASSPAGFSEQYF. As DNA, the CDR3 is TGTGCCAGCTCACCCGCGGGGTTTAGCGAGCAGTACTTC.

The chain carries TRBV12-3 or TRBV12-4 and TRBJ1-3; D perhaps matches TRBD1 (6 bases). The CDR3 contains 15 residues. V lost 6 bases to trimming and J lost 2 bases, with 14 bases between them. In DNA form, the CDR3 reads TGTGCCAGCAGCAAACAGGGTCTAACTGGAAACACCATATATTTT. It codes for CASSKQGLTGNTIYF.

This clonotype was counted a few times. The V call is TRBV7-9, the J call TRBJ1-1, with D unclear. The CDR3 totals 13 residues. V shed 0 bases and J shed 7 bases, with 9 bases lying between them. Germline lookup yields CDR1 SEHNR and CDR2 FQNEAQ (reference sequence). DNA for the CDR3: TGTGCCAGCAGCTTAGCGGGTAGGATTGAAGCTTTCTTT. Its protein product is CASSLAGRIEAFF.

The chain recombines TRBV10-3 with TRBJ2-5, with D possibly matching TRBD2 (5 bases). The germline V and J ends were trimmed by 6 bases and 4 bases, with 18 bases remaining between them. Germline CDR1 ENHRY, CDR2 SYGVKD. The CDR3 sequence is 15 residues long. In nucleotides, the CDR3 is TGTGCCATCAGACACCCCCACAGCGAGGGAGAGACCCAGTACTTC. Translation: CAIRHPHSEGETQYF.

The chain couples TRBV10-3 to TRBJ1-1; D unclear. The CDR3 sequence is 15 residues long. V shed 0 bases and J shed 0 bases, with 8 bases lying between them. Per the germline V gene, CDR1 is ENHRY and CDR2 is SYGVKD. The CDR3 is CAISESVRLNTEAFF. In nucleotides, the CDR3 is TGTGCCATCAGTGAGTCGGTCAGATTGAACACTGAAGCTTTCTTT.

This rearrangement joins TRBV6-1 to TRBJ1-2; D is possibly TRBD1 (6 bases). The length of the CDR3 is 15 residues. Germline CDR1 and CDR2: MNHNS and SASEGT. V lost 6 bases, J lost 0 bases, and 14 bases lay in between. CDR3 sequence (DNA): TGTGCCAGCAGGGCGGGACACCTTGCTAACTATGGCTACACCTTC. This sequence encodes CASRAGHLANYGYTF.

The chain has TRBV7-2 and TRBJ2-3; 7 bases align to TRBD1. V lost 5 bases, J lost 2 bases, and 13 bases stayed unmatched. Per germline, CDR1 SGHTA and CDR2 FQGNSA. This CDR3 is built from 17 residues. CDR3 region: CASSRWGDRVDTDTQYF. The CDR3, as DNA: TGTGCCAGCAGCCGGTGGGGAGACAGGGTTGACACAGATACGCAGTATTTT. Drawing the rest from reference TRBV7-2 and TRBJ2-3, the complete variable domain is GAGVSQSPSNKVTEKGKDVELRCDPISGHTALYWYRQSLGQGLEFLIYFQGNSAPDKSGLPSDRFSAERTGGSVSTLTIQRTQQEDSAVYLCASSRWGDRVDTDTQYFGPGTRLTVL.

This clonotype was observed at least ten times. The chain couples TRBV10-2 to TRBJ2-4; possibly TRBD2 for D (5 bases). CDR3 size: 19 residues. Trimming left V 2 bases short and J 0 bases short, with 20 bases between. In germline, CDR1 is WSHSY, CDR2 SAAADI. The DNA for the CDR3 is TGCGCCAGCAGTGAGACGAGGGCGGAATCCCTAAGAGCCAAAAACATTCAGTACTTC. Protein product: CASSETRAESLRAKNIQYF.

The chain employs TRBV6-1 and TRBJ1-5; D may be TRBD1 (5 bases). The CDR3 runs 16 residues. The germline gives CDR1 MNHNS, CDR2 SASEGT. V was clipped by 0 bases and J by 1 base, with 10 bases between them. The CDR3 protein is CASSEAQTASNQPQHF. CDR3 coding DNA: TGTGCCAGCAGTGAAGCCCAGACAGCAAGCAATCAGCCCCAGCATTTT.

For this clonotype: The junction departs from germline at one end; a sequencing error may be responsible. The CDR3 loop reads CAGSYRQGSYEQYF. In DNA form, the CDR3 reads TGTGCCGGCAGTTACCGACAGGGCTCCTACGAGCAGTACTTC. This chain connects TRBV6-6 to TRBJ2-7; 7 positions agree with TRBD1. The CDR3 length is 14 residues. Germline V gives CDR1 MNHNY, CDR2 SVGAGI (reference sequence).

The chain combines TRBV6-6 with TRBJ2-7; D assignment may be TRBD1 or TRBD2 (5 bases each). Trimming removed 2 bases from V and 0 bases from J, with 17 bases in between. The CDR3 has 17 residues. CDR1 is MNHNY, CDR2 SVGAGI, per germline (reference sequence). CDR3 DNA: TGTGCCAGCAGTTACCCGATTGGGGACCGAAGCTCCTACGAGCAGTACTTC. Protein: CASSYPIGDRSSYEQYF.

The sample holds a few counts of this clonotype. V usage is TRBV29-1 and J usage is TRBJ1-1; 7 bases fit TRBD1. From germline, CDR1 is SQVTM and CDR2 ANQGSEA. The CDR3 loop spans 10 amino acids. The J segment lost 8 bases and the V segment lost 8 bases, leaving 5 bases of the junction unmatched. The DNA of the CDR3 is TGCAGCATCGGGACAGCCGAAGCTTTCTTT. Translated, it gives CSIGTAEAFF.

The sample holds a few counts of this clonotype. The chain carries TRBV6-5 and TRBJ2-7; 8 bases match TRBD1. Germline V lookup: CDR1 MNHEY, CDR2 SVGAGI. CDR3 size: 17 residues. V lost 0 bases and J lost 1; bases outside the gene matches: 8. CDR3 nucleotide sequence: TGTGCCAGCAGTTACTCGGTCTCCGGGACAGGATCCTACGAGCAGTACTTC. Protein: CASSYSVSGTGSYEQYF.

Turning to this clonotype: Germline and junction disagree at one end, which may indicate a read error. The gene calls are TRBV7-2 and TRBJ1-1; 7 bases align to TRBD1. The CDR3 loop spans 13 amino acids. Germline CDR1 SGHTA, CDR2 FQGNSA. The CDR3, as DNA: TGTGCCAGCAGCCGGGACAGTGCCACTGTAGCTTTCTTT. This gives the protein CASSRDSATVAFF.

About this clonotype itself: Since a much larger clone is just one base distant, this may be a read error. The chain carries TRBV27 and TRBJ2-7; TRBD2 agrees at 7 bases. From germline, CDR1 is MNHEY and CDR2 SMNVEV (reference sequence). CDR3 length equals 16 residues. The CDR3 is CASSFLGLAAIYERYF. CDR3 DNA sequence: TGTGCCAGCAGTTTTCTGGGTCTAGCGGCAATCTACGAGCGGTACTTC.